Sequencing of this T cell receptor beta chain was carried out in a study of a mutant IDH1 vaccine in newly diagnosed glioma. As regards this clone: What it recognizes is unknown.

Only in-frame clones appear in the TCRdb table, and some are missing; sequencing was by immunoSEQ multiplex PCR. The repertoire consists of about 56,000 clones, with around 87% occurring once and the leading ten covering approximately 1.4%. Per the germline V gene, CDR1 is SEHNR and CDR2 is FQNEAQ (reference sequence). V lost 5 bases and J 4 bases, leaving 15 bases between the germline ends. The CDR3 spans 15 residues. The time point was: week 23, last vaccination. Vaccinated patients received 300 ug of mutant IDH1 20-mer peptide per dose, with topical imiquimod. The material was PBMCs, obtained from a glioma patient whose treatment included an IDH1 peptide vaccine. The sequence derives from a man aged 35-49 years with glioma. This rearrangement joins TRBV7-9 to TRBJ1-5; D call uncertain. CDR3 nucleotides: TGTGCCAGCAGCCAGGCGGGGTATCGGAATCAGCCCCAGCATTTT. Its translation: CASSQAGYRNQPQHF.